Described below is a single T cell receptor (beta chain) sequence and its context. This record comes from a study of shared clonotypes between healthy human individuals. The wider study: The donors, two women and a few men, were aged 18 to 49. CD4 naive and memory got three plates each, CD8 naive two, CD8 memory one.

Sequencing used immunoSEQ multiplex PCR; TCRdb keeps in-frame clones, though not all of them. The repertoire holds 300,000 to 400,000 clones, with 80% to 90% as singletons. The receptor's source is a man aged 18 to 29 in good health. Sequencing was performed on memory CD8+ T cells sorted from blood. Subset described: CD45RO+ cells pooled with CCR7-negative TemRA cells.

CDR3 DNA sequence: TGTGCCAGCAGTGGGGACCGACTAGAGGGGAAAATGGGTGTGGAGACCCAGTACTTC. Its protein product is CASSGDRLEGKMGVETQYF. This chain uses TRBV2 with TRBJ2-5; possibly TRBD2 for D (6 bases). Trimming removed 4 bases from V and 5 bases from J, with 29 bases in between. CDR3 length equals 19 residues. The germline CDR1 and CDR2 sequences are SNHLY and FYNNEI. Based on the CDR3 plus reference TRBV2 and TRBJ2-5, the full variable domain is EPEVTQTPSHQVTQMGQEVILRCVPISNHLYFYWYRQILGQKVEFLVSFYNNEISEKSEIFDDQFSVERPDGSNFTLKIRSTKLEDSAMYFCASSGDRLEGKMGVETQYFGPGTRLLVL.